The clone carrying this T cell receptor beta chain showed up just a few times. Its specificity is not known. CDR3 length: 15 residues. The junction had 3 bases not matched to a gene; V was cut back by 0 bases and J by 4 bases. The data originate from a study of post-analysis software for immune sequencing data. Study background: Disease courses included relapsing-remitting, secondary progressive and progressive-relapsing multiple sclerosis.

Study findings and constraints: Patients had higher frequencies than controls of roughly five TRBV segments, including TRBV5-6, TRBV5-1 and TRBV20-1. The study found significantly lower normalized Chao1 diversity in multiple sclerosis patients than in controls. Analysis by F measure revealed that same-batch samples clustered strongly together.

Unique molecular identifiers were carried by the TCR beta cDNA libraries. From the PCR reads, TCRdb called clonotypes with MiXCR, one entry per CDR3 protein. The sample has about half a million distinct CDR3 sequences, over 35% seen once. Input material: blood. The origin of this receptor is a girl aged 10 to 17 with multiple sclerosis. The rearrangement links TRBV12-3 or TRBV12-4 to TRBJ2-1, with TRBD1 matching over 7 bases. The CDR3 region is CASSLAWDRYNEQFF. The CDR3 bases are TGTGCCAGCAGTTTAGCATGGGACAGATACAATGAGCAGTTCTTC.